A single sample gave rise to the 29 T cell receptor beta chains below, sequenced in a study of cytomegalovirus exposure and HLA in healthy donors. This PCR relied on a set of 60 Vbeta primers and 13 Jbeta primers. Sequencing used immunoSEQ multiplex PCR; TCRdb keeps in-frame clones, though not all of them. The sample shows a few hundred thousand clones, 84% of them seen only once. The sequencing sample was made of PBMCs. Receptors originate from a woman aged 40 to 50 in good health and CMV-seropositive.

This chain links TRBV4-3 with TRBJ2-5; 12 bases match TRBD2. Near its end, the DNA agrees better with TRBJ2-7, so the J call may be wrong. The CDR3 consists of 16 residues. Germline CDR1 LGHNA, CDR2 YSLEER. The CDR3 nucleotides are TGCGCCAGCAGCCAAGATCGGACTAGCGGGATCTACGAGCAGTACTTC. This translates into CASSQDRTSGIYEQYF.

The rearrangement links TRBV9 to TRBJ1-4, with 7 bases lining up with TRBD1. Per germline, CDR1 SGDLS and CDR2 YYNGEE. V lost 3 bases to trimming and J lost 8 bases; unmatched junction nucleotides: 7. The CDR3 has 14 amino acids. The CDR3 spells CASSAGTVGEKLFF. The CDR3 DNA is TGTGCCAGCAGCGCCGGGACAGTCGGAGAAAAACTGTTTTTT.

The chain uses TRBV5-1 and TRBJ2-7, with 7 bases fitting TRBD2. Per the germline V gene, CDR1 is SGHRS and CDR2 is YFSETQ. V gave up 0 bases and J gave up 4 bases; unmatched junction bases: 10. The CDR3 runs to 16 residues. The CDR3 DNA follows: TGCGCCAGCAGCTTGGCCGGGGTGGGGAGGGCTTACGAGCAGTACTTC. It is translated as CASSLAGVGRAYEQYF.

The CDR3 DNA reads as TGCGCCAGCAGCTTGGAGCTAGCGGGAGTGAAGTACTTC. This encodes CASSLELAGVKYF. The V gene is TRBV5-1, the J gene TRBJ2-7; 10 bases fit TRBD2. After removal of 0 bases from V and 11 bases from J, the junction contained 5 bases not matched to a gene. The V gene's germline CDR1 is SGHRS and CDR2 YFSETQ. The CDR3 spans 13 residues.

The chain recombines TRBV18 with TRBJ2-1, with 7 bases that match TRBD1. CDR1 is KGHSH, CDR2 LQKENI, per germline. The ends lost 0 bases at V and 5 bases at J; junction bases unmatched: 1. CDR3 length: 14 amino acids. The chain's CDR3 is CASSPPDRHNEQFF. The CDR3, as DNA: TGTGCCAGCTCACCACCGGACAGGCACAATGAGCAGTTCTTC.

The chain joins TRBV7-3 to TRBJ2-1; 9 bases are shared with TRBD2. Germline CDR1 and CDR2: SGHTA and FQGTGA. The CDR3 consists of 15 residues. Trimming took 2 bases from V and 4 from J; bases not matched to a gene: 3. In DNA form, the CDR3 reads TGTGCCAGCAGCTTAGCAGCGGGAGGATACAATGAGCAGTTCTTC. Translated, it gives CASSLAAGGYNEQFF.

CDR3 in amino acids: CASSLPGLAGHNEQFF. CDR3 bases: TGCGCCAGCAGCTTACCGGGACTAGCGGGACACAATGAGCAGTTCTTC. The chain couples TRBV5-1 to TRBJ2-1; 13 bases line up with TRBD2. V shed 2 bases, J shed 5 bases, and the junction held 4 bases outside the gene matches. The germline gives CDR1 SGHRS, CDR2 YFSETQ. The CDR3 totals 16 residues.

The rearrangement links TRBV28 to TRBJ2-1; perhaps TRBD1 as D (6 bases). The CDR3 is 13 amino acids. Between the trimmed V and J ends, which lost 8 bases and 5 bases, there was a span of 13 bases. Per germline, CDR1 MDHEN and CDR2 SYDVKM. CDR3 sequence (DNA): TGTGCCAGCCTGTGGGCAGGGGACAATGAGCAGTTCTTC. Translation: CASLWAGDNEQFF.

The rearrangement uses TRBV9 and TRBJ2-5; 10 bases match TRBD2. V lost 4 bases, J lost 0 bases, and 6 bases stayed unmatched. Germline CDR1 and CDR2: SGDLS and YYNGEE. The CDR3 covers 16 residues. CDR3 residues: CASSFGTSEYQETQYF. CDR3 bases: TGTGCCAGCAGCTTTGGGACTAGCGAGTACCAAGAGACCCAGTACTTC.

This CDR3 reads CASSLREGRGAFF. CDR3 bases: TGTGCCAGCAGTTTACGGGAGGGGAGGGGAGCTTTCTTT. The chain recombines TRBV27 with TRBJ1-1, with a possible D match to TRBD1 (5 bases). Between the trimmed V and J ends, which lost 2 bases and 10 bases, there was a span of 14 bases. The CDR3 covers 13 residues. CDR1 is MNHEY and CDR2 is SMNVEV in the germline V gene (reference sequence).

The chain couples TRBV2 to TRBJ1-6, with 9 bases matching TRBD1. The germline gives CDR1 SNHLY, CDR2 FYNNEI. This CDR3 has 15 amino acids. After removal of 6 bases from V and 7 bases from J, the junction contained 7 bases not matched to a gene. The DNA for the CDR3 is TGTGCCAGCAGGGCACAGGGGGCCCTAAATTCACCCCTCCACTTT. It encodes CASRAQGALNSPLHF.

V and J are TRBV10-3 and TRBJ2-7; 10 nucleotides agree with TRBD2. In germline, CDR1 is ENHRY, CDR2 SYGVKD. The CDR3 is 13 amino acids. Losses at the gene ends were 10 bases for V and 2 bases for J; bases not matched to a gene: 5. CDR3 protein: CATTSGQTYEQYF. CDR3 nucleotides: TGTGCCACGACTAGCGGGCAAACCTACGAGCAGTACTTC.

The V and J genes are TRBV5-6 and TRBJ2-3, with D possibly being TRBD1 (6 bases). Germline-derived CDR1 and CDR2 are SGHDT and YYEEEE. V shed 0 bases and J shed 11 bases, with 10 bases lying between them. The CDR3 spans 12 residues. This CDR3 is CASSLERGQQYF. In DNA form, the CDR3 reads TGTGCCAGCAGCTTGGAGAGGGGACAGCAGTATTTT. The entire variable domain, with the rest obtained from reference TRBV5-6 and TRBJ2-3, is as follows: DAGVTQSPTHLIKTRGQQVTLRCSPKSGHDTVSWYQQALGQGPQFIFQYYEEEERQRGNFPDRFSGHQFPNYSSELNVNALLLGDSALYLCASSLERGQQYFGPGTRLTVL.

V usage is TRBV4-3 and J usage is TRBJ2-1; TRBD2 aligns across 10 bases. Per germline, CDR1 LGHNA and CDR2 YSLEER. The J segment lost 8 bases and the V segment lost 0 bases, leaving 10 bases of the junction unmatched. This CDR3 is built from 17 residues. The CDR3: CASSQDGASGRSYEQFF. In nucleotides, the CDR3 is TGCGCCAGCAGCCAAGATGGGGCTAGCGGGAGAAGCTATGAGCAGTTCTTC.

The chain joins TRBV9 to TRBJ2-7, with D possibly TRBD1 on 5 matching bases. V was pared by 3 bases and J by 6 bases, with 16 bases between. Germline V lookup: CDR1 SGDLS, CDR2 YYNGEE. This CDR3 spans 14 amino acids. This CDR3 is CASSEPNRSGEQYF. The CDR3 coding sequence is TGTGCCAGCAGCGAACCAAACAGGTCCGGCGAGCAGTACTTC.

The chain has TRBV19 and TRBJ2-6, with TRBD1 identical over 9 bases. From germline, CDR1 is LNHDA and CDR2 SQIVND (reference sequence). This CDR3 is 16 amino acids long. V shed 10 bases, J shed 0 bases, and the junction held 7 bases outside the gene matches. CDR3 nucleotide sequence: TGTGCCACCGAACAGGGGGCCAGCTCTGGGGCCAACGTCCTGACTTTC. Translation: CATEQGASSGANVLTF.

The chain couples TRBV29-1 to TRBJ1-5; the match to TRBD1 covers 9 bases. V trimming: 7 bases; J trimming: 4 bases; junction bases outside the gene matches: 5. This CDR3 has 13 residues. Germline CDR1 and CDR2: SQVTM and ANQGSEA. Here the CDR3 DNA reads TGCAGCGCGCAAGGACAGGGGAATCAGCCCCAGCATTTT. It is translated as CSAQGQGNQPQHF. The whole variable domain, remainder taken from reference TRBV29-1 and TRBJ1-5, is SAVISQKPSRDICQRGTSLTIQCQVDSQVTMMFWYRQQPGQSLTLIATANQGSEATYESGFVIDKFPISRPNLTFSTLTVSNMSPEDSSIYLCSAQGQGNQPQHFGDGTRLSIL.

The J gene is TRBJ2-1, the V gene TRBV19, with D possibly TRBD2 on 5 matching bases. This CDR3 is 17 amino acids long. Germline V gene sequence: CDR1 LNHDA, CDR2 SQIVND (reference sequence). V lost 4 bases and J 1 base, leaving 17 bases between the germline ends. The CDR3 nucleotides are TGTGCCAGTAGTACTACTACGGGATCCCTATCCTACAATGAGCAGTTCTTC. It translates to CASSTTTGSLSYNEQFF.

The gene calls are TRBV15 and TRBJ2-7; tentatively, D is TRBD1 (6 bases). Trimming removed 0 bases from V and 13 bases from J, with 16 bases in between. The CDR3 has 13 amino acids. Per germline, CDR1 LNHNV and CDR2 YYDKDF (reference sequence). This chain's CDR3 is CATSRDLGGPPYF. CDR3 bases: TGTGCCACCAGCAGAGATCTTGGGGGCCCCCCCTACTTC.

V and J are TRBV5-4 and TRBJ2-5; 15 bases map to TRBD2. The CDR3 is 17 amino acids. The germline V gene has CDR1 SGHNT and CDR2 YYREEE (reference sequence). V was clipped by 4 bases and J by 5 bases; unmatched bases: 9. CDR3 sequence (DNA): TGTGCCAGCAGCCCACGGACTAGCGGGAGGGCTCGGGAGACCCAGTACTTC. Translation: CASSPRTSGRARETQYF. Supplemented by reference TRBV5-4 and TRBJ2-5, the full variable domain reads ETGVTQSPTHLIKTRGQQVTLRCSSQSGHNTVSWYQQALGQGPQFIFQYYREEENGRGNFPPRFSGLQFPNYSSELNVNALELDDSALYLCASSPRTSGRARETQYFGPGTRLLVL.

This rearrangement joins TRBV28 to TRBJ2-1, with 11 nucleotides matching TRBD2. This CDR3 has 16 residues. Trimming at V came to 1 base and at J to 8 bases, leaving 7 bases not matched to a gene. Looked up from germline, CDR1 is MDHEN and CDR2 is SYDVKM. The CDR3 here is CASSLFLAGGKDEQFF. The CDR3 coding sequence is TGTGCCAGCAGTTTATTTTTAGCGGGAGGGAAAGATGAGCAGTTCTTC.

This chain joins TRBV7-2 and TRBJ2-1; D unclear. Trimming pared 1 base from V and 4 bases from J, leaving 8 bases between. This CDR3 is 14 amino acids long. The germline CDR1 and CDR2 sequences are SGHTA and FQGNSA. CDR3 DNA sequence: TGTGCCAGCAGCTTAGACAGCTTATACAATGAGCAGTTCTTC. The encoded protein is CASSLDSLYNEQFF.

The chain joins TRBV18 to TRBJ2-7, with TRBD1 identical over 9 bases. Unmatched junction bases numbered 6, after V lost 3 bases and J lost 6 bases. The CDR3 contains 14 residues. Germline V lookup: CDR1 KGHSH, CDR2 LQKENI. The CDR3 reads CASSPSDRGSEQYF. The CDR3 bases are TGTGCCAGCTCACCCTCGGACAGGGGTAGCGAGCAGTACTTC. The full variable domain, with the rest looked up from reference TRBV18 and TRBJ2-7, is NAGVMQNPRHLVRRRGQEARLRCSPMKGHSHVYWYRQLPEEGLKFMVYLQKENIIDESGMPKERFSAEFPKEGPSILRIQQVVRGDSAAYFCASSPSDRGSEQYFGPGTRLTVT.

The chain is built from TRBV4-1 and TRBJ1-1; D might be TRBD1 (6 bases). Between the trimmed V and J ends, which lost 2 bases and 5 bases, there was a span of 21 bases. The CDR3 length is 17 residues. CDR1 and CDR2 from the germline V gene are MGHRA and YSYEKL. CDR3 region: CASSQKPHRVWWTEAFF. DNA for the CDR3: TGCGCCAGCAGCCAAAAACCGCACAGGGTCTGGTGGACTGAAGCTTTCTTT.

This clone was seen a single time. This chain joins TRBV29-1 and TRBJ2-7; the D gene is possibly TRBD2 (6 bases). CDR3 length: 13 residues. Trimming cost V 5 bases and J 2 bases, with 13 bases left between them. In germline, CDR1 is SQVTM, CDR2 ANQGSEA. DNA of the CDR3: TGCAGCGTTAGGATTAGCGGCACCTACGAGCAGTACTTC. Protein product: CSVRISGTYEQYF.

The chain has TRBV29-1 and TRBJ2-2; no clear D. The CDR3 runs 14 residues. Trimming left V 5 bases short and J 1 base short, with 11 bases between. The germline V gene has CDR1 SQVTM and CDR2 ANQGSEA. The CDR3 protein is CSVMKHWNTGELFF. CDR3 DNA: TGCAGCGTTATGAAGCACTGGAACACCGGGGAGCTGTTTTTT.

This chain connects TRBV30 to TRBJ1-2; D is ambiguous. Germline CDR1 reads GTSNPN; CDR2 reads SVGIG (reference sequence). The V and J ends lost 0 bases and 8 bases respectively, with 13 bases between them. The CDR3 spans 13 residues. CDR3: CAWSVYTGYGYTF. CDR3 nucleotides: TGTGCCTGGAGTGTCTACACGGGGTACGGCTACACCTTC. The whole variable domain, filled in from reference TRBV30 and TRBJ1-2, reads SQTIHQWPATLVQPVGSPLSLECTVEGTSNPNLYWYRQAAGRGLQLLFYSVGIGQISSEVPQNLSASRPQDRQFILSSKKLLLSDSGFYLCAWSVYTGYGYTFGSGTRLTVV.

The chain employs TRBV9 and TRBJ2-3; no reliable D call. The V gene's germline CDR1 is SGDLS and CDR2 YYNGEE. The CDR3 length is 15 residues. Trimming removed 4 bases at V and 2 bases at J, with 14 bases between. CDR3 region: CASSQQSKNTDTQYF. CDR3 DNA sequence: TGTGCCAGCAGCCAACAGAGCAAAAACACAGATACGCAGTATTTT. Full variable domain (remainder filled in from reference TRBV9 and TRBJ2-3): DSGVTQTPKHLITATGQRVTLRCSPRSGDLSVYWYQQSLDQGLQFLIQYYNGEERAKGNILERFSAQQFPDLHSELNLSSLELGDSALYFCASSQQSKNTDTQYFGPGTRLTVL.

This chain links TRBV7-2 with TRBJ1-6; D is unclear. The CDR3 extends over 14 amino acids. Germline-derived CDR1 and CDR2 are SGHTA and FQGNSA. The V end lost 3 bases, the J end lost 7 bases, and 10 bases lay between the germline ends. The CDR3 DNA is TGTGCCAGCAGCTTGGGCTCCAGCAATTCACCCCTCCACTTT. Translated, it gives CASSLGSSNSPLHF.